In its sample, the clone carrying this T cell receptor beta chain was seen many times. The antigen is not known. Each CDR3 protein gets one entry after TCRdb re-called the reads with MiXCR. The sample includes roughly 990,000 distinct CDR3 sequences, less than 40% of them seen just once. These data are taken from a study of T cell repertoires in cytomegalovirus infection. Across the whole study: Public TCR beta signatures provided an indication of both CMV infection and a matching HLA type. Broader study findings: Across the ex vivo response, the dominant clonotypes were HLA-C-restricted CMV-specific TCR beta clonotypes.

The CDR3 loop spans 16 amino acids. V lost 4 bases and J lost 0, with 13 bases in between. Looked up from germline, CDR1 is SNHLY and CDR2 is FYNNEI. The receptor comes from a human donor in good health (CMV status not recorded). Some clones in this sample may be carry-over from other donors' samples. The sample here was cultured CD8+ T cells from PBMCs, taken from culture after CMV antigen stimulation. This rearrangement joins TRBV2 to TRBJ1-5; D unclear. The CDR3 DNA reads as TGTGCCAGCAGTGTACTATTATCAGATAGCAATCAGCCCCAGCATTTT. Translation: CASSVLLSDSNQPQHF.